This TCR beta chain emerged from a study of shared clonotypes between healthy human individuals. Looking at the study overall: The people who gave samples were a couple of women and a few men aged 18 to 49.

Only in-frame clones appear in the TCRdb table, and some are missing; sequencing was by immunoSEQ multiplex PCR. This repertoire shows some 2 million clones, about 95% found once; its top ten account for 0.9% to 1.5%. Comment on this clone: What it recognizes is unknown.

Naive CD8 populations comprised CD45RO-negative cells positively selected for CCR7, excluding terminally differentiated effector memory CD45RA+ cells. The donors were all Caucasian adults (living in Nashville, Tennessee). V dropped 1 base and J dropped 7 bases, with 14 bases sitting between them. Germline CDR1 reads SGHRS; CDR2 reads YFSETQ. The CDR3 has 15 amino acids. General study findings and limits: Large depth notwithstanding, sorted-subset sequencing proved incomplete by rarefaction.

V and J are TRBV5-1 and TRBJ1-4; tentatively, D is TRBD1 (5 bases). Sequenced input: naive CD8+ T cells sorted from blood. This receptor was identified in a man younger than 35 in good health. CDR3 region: CASSLTRDGGEKLFF. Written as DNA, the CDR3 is TGCGCCAGCAGCTTGACCCGGGACGGCGGTGAAAAACTGTTTTTT.